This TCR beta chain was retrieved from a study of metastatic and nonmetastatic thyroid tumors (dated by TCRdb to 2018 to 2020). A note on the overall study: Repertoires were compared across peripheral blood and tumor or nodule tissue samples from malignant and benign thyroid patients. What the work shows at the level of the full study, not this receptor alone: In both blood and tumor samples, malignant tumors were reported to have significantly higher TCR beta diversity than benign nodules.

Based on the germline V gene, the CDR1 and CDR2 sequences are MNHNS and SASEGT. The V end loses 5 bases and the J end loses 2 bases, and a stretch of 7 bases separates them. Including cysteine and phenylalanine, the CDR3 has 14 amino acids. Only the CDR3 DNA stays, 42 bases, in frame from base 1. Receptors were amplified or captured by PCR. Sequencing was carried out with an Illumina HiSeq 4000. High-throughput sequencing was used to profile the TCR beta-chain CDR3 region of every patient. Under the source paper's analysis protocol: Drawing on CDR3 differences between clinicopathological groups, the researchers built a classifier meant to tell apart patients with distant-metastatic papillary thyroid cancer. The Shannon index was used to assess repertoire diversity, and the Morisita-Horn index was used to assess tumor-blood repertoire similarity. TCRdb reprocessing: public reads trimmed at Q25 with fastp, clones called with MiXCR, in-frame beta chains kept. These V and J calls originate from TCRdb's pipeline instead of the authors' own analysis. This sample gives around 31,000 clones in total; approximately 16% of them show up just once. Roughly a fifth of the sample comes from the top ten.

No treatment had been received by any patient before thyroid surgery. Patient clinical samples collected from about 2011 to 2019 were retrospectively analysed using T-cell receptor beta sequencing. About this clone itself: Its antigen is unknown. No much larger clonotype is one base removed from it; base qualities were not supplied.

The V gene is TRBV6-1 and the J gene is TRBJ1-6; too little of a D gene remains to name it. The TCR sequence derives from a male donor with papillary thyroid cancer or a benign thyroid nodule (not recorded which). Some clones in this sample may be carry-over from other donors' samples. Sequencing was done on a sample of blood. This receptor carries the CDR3 CASSRSTYNSPLHF. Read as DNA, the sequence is TGTGCCAGCAGTCGTTCGACCTATAATTCACCCCTCCACTTT.